These T cell receptor beta chains were read from a single sample in a study of T cell repertoires in ileal Crohn's disease. The method was immunoSEQ multiplex PCR; TCRdb's version includes in-frame clones alone and lacks a portion of them. Here the sample spans under 6,000 clones, 60% to 85% being singletons. Sequencing input: ileal tissue. The origin of the receptors is an adult with Crohn's disease. Both conserved end residues are part of each CDR3. A D gene is named only where the DNA matches it firmly. Not all rows give a size; the values are once, few, many and, for expanded clones, a class.

D	size	V	J	DNA	CDR3
.	.	TRBV6-4	TRBJ2-2	TGTGCCAGCAGTGACAGGGACACCGGGGAGCTGTTTTTT	CASSDRDTGELFF
.	.	TRBV13	TRBJ1-1	TGTGCCAGCAGCCCAACGGTTGGGGGTCGCAACACTGAAGCTTTCTTT	CASSPTVGGRNTEAFF
.	.	TRBV5-1	TRBJ2-2	TGCGCCAGCAGCTTGGGACATTCGAACACCGGGGAGCTGTTTTTT	CASSLGHSNTGELFF
.	.	TRBV4-3	TRBJ2-7	TGCGCCAGCAGCCAAGAGCTCGGCGGTCGCGAGCAGTACTTC	CASSQELGGREQYF
.	.	TRBV30	TRBJ2-2	TGTGCCTGGAGTACCTTCAAGGGCGCGAACACCGGGGAGCTGTTTTTT	CAWSTFKGANTGELFF
.	.	TRBV11-2	TRBJ2-7	TGTGCCAGCAGCTTAGGGCCGACCTACGAGCAGTACTTC	CASSLGPTYEQYF
.	few	TRBV2	TRBJ2-7	TGTGCCAGCTGCACAGACAGCTACGAGCAGTACTTC	CASCTDSYEQYF
TRBD1	.	TRBV30	TRBJ2-7	TGTGCCTGGAGTGTGAACAGGGGAGCCGAGCAGTACTTC	CAWSVNRGAEQYF
.	.	TRBV5-6	TRBJ2-7	TGTGCCAGCAGCCCGGACCCTTTCGGGTCCTACGAGCAGTACTTC	CASSPDPFGSYEQYF
TRBD2	.	TRBV7-2	TRBJ2-3	TGTGCCAGCAGCTTAGCGGTGGGCGGGGGGGCCCTAGGCACAGATACGCAGTATTTT	CASSLAVGGGALGTDTQYF
.	once	TRBV5-4	TRBJ2-3	TGTGCCAGCAGCTTGAAATTGACAGAATCAGATACGCAGTATTTT	CASSLKLTESDTQYF
.	once	TRBV25-1	TRBJ2-7	TGTGCCAGCAGTGGAGACGCGACCGCGCGCTCCTACGAGCAGTACTTC	CASSGDATARSYEQYF
TRBD2	.	TRBV4-2	TRBJ2-1	TGTGCCAGCAGCCAGCTAGCGGGGCCCTACAATGAGCAGTTCTTC	CASSQLAGPYNEQFF
TRBD1	few	TRBV11-1	TRBJ2-7	TGTGCCAGCAGCCCCGACAGGGACGAGCAGTACTTC	CASSPDRDEQYF
.	.	TRBV9	TRBJ2-3	TGTGCCAGCAGCCCCACCCCGAGCCTAGCAGATACGCAGTATTTT	CASSPTPSLADTQYF
.	.	TRBV5-1	TRBJ1-2	TGCGCCAGCAGCTTGGCCGTAGCTGCAGCTAACTATGGCTACACCTTC	CASSLAVAAANYGYTF
TRBD1	few	TRBV7-9	TRBJ1-3	TGTGCCAGCAGCTTAGCGGAATGGAGACAGGGTACGGGAAACACCATATATTTT	CASSLAEWRQGTGNTIYF
.	.	TRBV11-2	TRBJ2-1	TGTGCCAGCAGCTTAGGTCTGGGAATGGGTGAGCAGTTCTTC	CASSLGLGMGEQFF
TRBD1	.	TRBV4-1	TRBJ2-2	TGCGCCAGCAGCCACCCCAACAGGGGGCGGAGCGGGGAGCTGTTTTTT	CASSHPNRGRSGELFF
.	.	TRBV6-5	TRBJ1-1	TGTGCCAGCATGTACACGGAGAACACTGAAGCTTTCTTT	CASMYTENTEAFF
TRBD1	.	TRBV7-6	TRBJ1-1	TGTGCCAGCAGCCCGGGGACAGGGACGGCTGACACTGAAGCTTTCTTT	CASSPGTGTADTEAFF
.	.	TRBV11-2	TRBJ2-1	TGTGCCAGCAGCTTACTGGGCTCTATGATCAATGAGCAGTTCTTC	CASSLLGSMINEQFF
TRBD1	.	TRBV2	TRBJ2-7	TGTGCCAGCAGTACAGGGGGCTACGAGCAGTACTTC	CASSTGGYEQYF
TRBD1	.	TRBV28	TRBJ2-7	TGTGCCAGCAGGACCGGGACAGGGCTATACGAGCAGTACTTC	CASRTGTGLYEQYF
TRBD1	few	TRBV9	TRBJ1-2	TGTGCCAGCAGCGTAGACGTGACAGGGGAGAACTATGGCTACACCTTC	CASSVDVTGENYGYTF
TRBD1	few	TRBV25-1	TRBJ1-4	TGTGCCAGCAGTGAGGGGGGACAGGGTGAAAAACTGTTTTTT	CASSEGGQGEKLFF
.	once	TRBV7-7	TRBJ2-2	TGTGCCAGCAGAGGGGGTGCCGGGGAGCTGTTTTTT	CASRGGAGELFF
TRBD1	.	TRBV27	TRBJ1-1	TGTGCCAGCAGCAACAGGGGTAGCATAGGCACTGAAGCTTTCTTT	CASSNRGSIGTEAFF
.	.	TRBV7-3	TRBJ1-5	TGTGCCAGCAGGACCGGGACGGAGTATAGCAATCAGCCCCAGCATTTT	CASRTGTEYSNQPQHF
.	.	TRBV2	TRBJ2-5	TGTGCCAGCAATGGGGAGGTCAGTGCCCAGTACTTC	CASNGEVSAQYF
.	.	TRBV18	TRBJ2-1	TGTGCCAGCTCGCCAGGACAGCAGACCTACAATGAGCAGTTCTTC	CASSPGQQTYNEQFF